The 21 T cell receptor beta chains reported below all come from one sample, sequenced in a study of blood T cell repertoires in COVID-19 (dated by TCRdb to the early 2020s). Library preparation employed the immunoSEQ multiplex PCR assay. This immuneACCESS table, as held by TCRdb, lists in-frame sequences with V and J called but not all clones. Of the missing ones, under half trace to an unresolved V gene in checked studies; the others have no known cause. The sample profile shows 65,000 to 70,000 clones; 80% to 85% of them were found once. Together, the top ten hold roughly 4.7% of the sample. The sequencing sample was made of peripheral blood. These receptors all stem from a woman in her fifties or sixties with acute or convalescent COVID-19.

This chain uses TRBV6-6 with TRBJ1-1; maybe TRBD1 (6 bases). The germline V and J ends were trimmed by 4 bases and 2 bases, with 11 bases remaining between them. This CDR3 is 14 amino acids long. In germline, CDR1 is MNHNY, CDR2 SVGAGI (reference sequence). The CDR3 DNA reads TGTGCCAGCAGTTGGCGGGGGGCTAACACTGAAGCTTTCTTT. This codes for CASSWRGANTEAFF.

The chain is built from TRBV9 and TRBJ1-4; 8 bases are shared with TRBD1. Trimming took 3 bases from V and 7 from J; bases not matched to a gene: 8. Germline assignment: CDR1 SGDLS and CDR2 YYNGEE. This CDR3 has 15 residues. The DNA for the CDR3 is TGTGCCAGCAGCGCTCAGGGGGCGAGGGGTGAAAAACTGTTTTTT. Translation gives CASSAQGARGEKLFF.

The chain has TRBV5-1 and TRBJ1-1; 7 bases align to TRBD1. V lost 0 bases to trimming and J lost 0 bases; unmatched junction nucleotides: 11. Germline V CDR1 and CDR2: SGHRS, YFSETQ. The CDR3 runs 18 residues. The CDR3 sequence is CASSLAGGGASMNTEAFF. CDR3 sequence (DNA): TGCGCCAGCAGCTTGGCCGGAGGGGGCGCTTCAATGAACACTGAAGCTTTCTTT.

The chain has TRBV6-5 and TRBJ2-3, with 10 positions matching TRBD1. The germline gives CDR1 MNHEY, CDR2 SVGAGI. CDR3 length: 16 residues. V was clipped by 4 bases and J by 0 bases; unmatched bases: 4. The CDR3 protein is CASSWGQGYSTDTQYF. In DNA form, the CDR3 reads TGTGCCAGCAGTTGGGGACAGGGGTATAGCACAGATACGCAGTATTTT.

DNA of the CDR3: TGTGCCAGCAGTGAAGCGCCATTCGGGACAGGGAGTACACCCCTCCACTTT. This codes for CASSEAPFGTGSTPLHF. The chain carries TRBV2 and TRBJ1-6; 9 positions agree with TRBD1. Germline V lookup: CDR1 SNHLY, CDR2 FYNNEI. V lost 0 bases to trimming and J lost 11 bases; unmatched junction nucleotides: 11. The CDR3 runs to 17 residues. The full variable domain, with the rest looked up from reference TRBV2 and TRBJ1-6, is EPEVTQTPSHQVTQMGQEVILRCVPISNHLYFYWYRQILGQKVEFLVSFYNNEISEKSEIFDDQFSVERPDGSNFTLKIRSTKLEDSAMYFCASSEAPFGTGSTPLHFGNGTRLTVT.

V gene TRBV3-1 (or the pseudogene TRBV3-2) combines with J gene TRBJ2-5; D remains unclear. Trimming stripped 1 base from V and 5 bases from J, with 8 bases between. There are 13 residues in the CDR3. Germline V gene sequence: CDR1 LGHDT, CDR2 YNNKEL (reference sequence). CDR3 bases: TGTGCCAGCAGCCAAGCAAGTAGCGAGACCCAGTACTTC. This sequence encodes CASSQASSETQYF.

The gene calls are TRBV19 and TRBJ1-2; 7 bases match TRBD1. The germline V gene encodes CDR1 LNHDA and CDR2 SQIVND (reference sequence). This CDR3 has 13 amino acids. The trim removed 7 bases at V and 4 bases at J, leaving 6 bases unmatched. CDR3 region: CASKGQSIYGYTF. DNA for the CDR3: TGTGCCAGTAAGGGACAGTCCATCTATGGCTACACCTTC.

This clone was observed a single time. The chain links TRBV5-1 to TRBJ2-5; the match to TRBD2 covers 12 bases. Germline V lookup: CDR1 SGHRS, CDR2 YFSETQ. The J segment lost 5 bases and the V segment lost 0 bases, leaving 8 bases of the junction unmatched. The CDR3 runs 17 residues. CDR3 amino acids: CASSLGSSGGALETQYF. CDR3 DNA sequence: TGCGCCAGCAGCTTGGGGTCTAGCGGGGGGGCCCTGGAGACCCAGTACTTC. The whole variable domain, remainder taken from reference TRBV5-1 and TRBJ2-5, is KAGVTQTPRYLIKTRGQQVTLSCSPISGHRSVSWYQQTPGQGLQFLFEYFSETQRNKGNFPGRFSGRQFSNSRSEMNVSTLELGDSALYLCASSLGSSGGALETQYFGPGTRLLVL.

This rearrangement joins TRBV5-1 to TRBJ1-6, with unresolved D. CDR3 length equals 13 residues. Per germline, CDR1 SGHRS and CDR2 YFSETQ. Trimming took off 0 bases at V and 8 bases at J, with 6 bases between the two ends. The CDR3 loop is CASSLVGDSPLHF. The CDR3 DNA sequence: TGCGCCAGCAGCTTGGTCGGGGATTCACCCCTCCACTTT. Full variable domain (remainder filled in from reference TRBV5-1 and TRBJ1-6): KAGVTQTPRYLIKTRGQQVTLSCSPISGHRSVSWYQQTPGQGLQFLFEYFSETQRNKGNFPGRFSGRQFSNSRSEMNVSTLELGDSALYLCASSLVGDSPLHFGNGTRLTVT.

This sequence joins TRBV28 and TRBJ2-3, with D possibly TRBD1 on 6 matching bases. Germline V gene lookup returns CDR1 MDHEN and CDR2 SYDVKM. The CDR3 consists of 18 residues. Between the trimmed V and J ends, which lost 3 bases and 6 bases, there was a span of 25 bases. CDR3 coding DNA: TGTGCCAGCAGTTTTCCACCGGGACAAGGAGTTTTATTGGATACGCAGTATTTT. It is translated as CASSFPPGQGVLLDTQYF.

V usage is TRBV25-1 and J usage is TRBJ1-2; a possible D gene is TRBD1 (6 bases). The CDR3 covers 15 residues. Germline loops: CDR1 MGHDK, CDR2 SYGVNS. V lost 5 bases and J 4 bases, leaving 17 bases between the germline ends. CDR3: CASSPGGGGLYGYTF. CDR3 in DNA: TGTGCCAGCAGTCCGGGGGGAGGGGGTCTCTATGGCTACACCTTC.

As regards this clone: At one end, the junction sequence differs from germline, possibly due to a read error. This chain uses TRBV11-2 with TRBJ2-3; 12 bases are shared with TRBD2. Germline V gives CDR1 SGHAT, CDR2 FQNNGV. The length of the CDR3 is 18 residues. The CDR3 here is CASSLARTSGASTDTQYF. The CDR3 nucleotides are TGTGCCAGCAGTTTAGCCAGGACTAGCGGGGCTAGCACAGATACGCAGTATTTT.

This clone showed up just once. The chain joins TRBV18 to TRBJ2-2; 8 nucleotides match TRBD1. V was pared by 4 bases and J by 6 bases, with 4 bases of the junction left unmatched. CDR3 length: 14 residues. CDR1 and CDR2 from the germline V gene are KGHSH and LQKENI. The CDR3 bases are TGTGCCAGCTCACAAGGACAGGGTCCCGGGGAGCTGTTTTTT. Its protein is CASSQGQGPGELFF.

V and J are TRBV5-1 and TRBJ1-1, with 8 positions matching TRBD1. Germline loops: CDR1 SGHRS, CDR2 YFSETQ. J gave up 0 bases and V 1 base, and 5 bases lay outside the gene matches. The CDR3 length is 16 residues. Here the CDR3 reads CASSLRGTGLNTEAFF. The CDR3 DNA follows: TGCGCCAGCAGCTTGAGGGGGACAGGATTGAACACTGAAGCTTTCTTT.

The chain employs TRBV5-6 and TRBJ1-2, with D tentatively TRBD1 (5 bases). This CDR3 spans 16 amino acids. Trimming removed 1 base from V and 3 bases from J, with 16 bases in between. Germline V gives CDR1 SGHDT, CDR2 YYEEEE. The CDR3 region is CASSLLRGGIDYGYTF. The CDR3 coding sequence is TGTGCCAGCAGCTTGCTGCGGGGGGGGATTGACTATGGCTACACCTTC.

The V gene is TRBV10-2, the J gene TRBJ1-4; TRBD1 agrees at 7 bases. This CDR3 is built from 16 residues. The ends lost 5 bases at V and 6 bases at J; junction bases unmatched: 12. CDR1 is WSHSY, CDR2 SAAADI, per germline. CDR3 loop: CASSNAQGWPYEKLFF. Here the CDR3 DNA reads TGCGCCAGCAGTAACGCACAGGGGTGGCCTTATGAAAAACTGTTTTTT.

Written as DNA, the CDR3 is TGCGCCAGCAGCCCGGGACACCGCCTCACAGATACGCAGTATTTT. Protein sequence: CASSPGHRLTDTQYF. The chain links TRBV5-1 to TRBJ2-3; possibly TRBD1 for D (6 bases). The germline V gene has CDR1 SGHRS and CDR2 YFSETQ. Trimming left V 4 bases short and J 2 bases short, with 14 bases between. The CDR3 loop spans 15 amino acids.

This chain links TRBV7-8 with TRBJ1-5, with 7 bases aligning to TRBD1. The CDR3 covers 16 residues. CDR1 is SGHVS and CDR2 is FQNEAQ in the germline V gene. Unmatched junction bases numbered 7, after V lost 5 bases and J lost 0 bases. The CDR3 DNA reads as TGTGCCAGCAGCCCTTTCGGACAGGATAGCAATCAGCCCCAGCATTTT. The encoded protein is CASSPFGQDSNQPQHF.

This clone was found once. The chain links TRBV7-9 to TRBJ2-7; 7 positions match TRBD1. CDR3 length: 11 residues. Germline trimming cut 4 bases from V and 7 bases from J; bases unmatched to any gene: 1. CDR1 is SEHNR, CDR2 FQNEAQ, per germline (reference sequence). CDR3 loop: CASSSDREQYF. CDR3 coding DNA: TGTGCCAGCAGCTCGGACAGGGAGCAGTACTTC. Using reference TRBV7-9 and TRBJ2-7 for the parts outside the CDR3, the full variable domain is DTGVSQNPRHKITKRGQNVTFRCDPISEHNRLYWYRQTLGQGPEFLTYFQNEAQLEKSRLLSDRFSAERPKGSFSTLEIQRTEQGDSAMYLCASSSDREQYFGPGTRLTVT.

The rearrangement uses TRBV2 and TRBJ1-2; D is uncertain. In germline, CDR1 is SNHLY, CDR2 FYNNEI. Trimming stripped 6 bases from V and 3 bases from J, with 11 bases between. CDR3 length equals 13 residues. The CDR3 DNA is TGTGCCAGCAGGTTGTCTACTGACTATGGCTACACCTTC. Amino acids: CASRLSTDYGYTF.

The chain links TRBV5-6 to TRBJ2-3; 10 positions agree with TRBD2. The CDR3 is made up of 16 amino acids. In germline, CDR1 is SGHDT, CDR2 YYEEEE. The trim removed 2 bases at V and 2 bases at J, leaving 5 bases unmatched. Here the CDR3 reads CASSFQRGGDTDTQYF. CDR3 sequence (DNA): TGTGCCAGCAGCTTCCAGCGGGGGGGGGACACAGATACGCAGTATTTT. Combining the CDR3 with reference TRBV5-6 and TRBJ2-3 gives the whole variable domain DAGVTQSPTHLIKTRGQQVTLRCSPKSGHDTVSWYQQALGQGPQFIFQYYEEEERQRGNFPDRFSGHQFPNYSSELNVNALLLGDSALYLCASSFQRGGDTDTQYFGPGTRLTVL.